Listed here are 18 T cell receptor beta chains from one sample, sequenced in a study of response to subunit inactivated influenza vaccine. Each CDR3 protein gets one entry after TCRdb re-called the RT-PCR reads with MiXCR. This table has hundreds of thousands of distinct CDR3 sequences, 25% appearing once. The sequences come from CD4+ T cells sorted from PBMCs, collected roughly 5 days after vaccination. Source of these receptors: a man in his forties or fifties who received an inactivated influenza vaccine.

This clonotype was seen a handful of times. This chain connects TRBV3-1 to TRBJ1-2; TRBD1 matches 7 bases. Germline V lookup: CDR1 LGHDT, CDR2 YNNKEL (reference sequence). V was pared by 1 base and J by 0 bases, with 5 bases of the junction left unmatched. The length of the CDR3 is 16 residues. The CDR3 region is CASSQVGTAANYGYTF. CDR3 coding DNA: TGTGCCAGCAGCCAAGTTGGGACAGCAGCTAACTATGGCTACACCTTC.

This clonotype has only a few counts. V is TRBV5-1 and J is TRBJ1-4; weak D call: TRBD1 (6 bases). The CDR3 is made up of 13 amino acids. V was clipped by 4 bases and J by 6 bases, with 10 bases between them. Germline CDR1 SGHRS, CDR2 YFSETQ. The CDR3, as DNA: TGCGCCAGCAGCCTCGGGACACATGAAAAACTGTTTTTT. It translates to CASSLGTHEKLFF.

The chain combines TRBV4-2 with TRBJ2-3; TRBD2 agrees at 9 bases. The CDR3 has 17 amino acids. The trim removed 4 bases at V and 1 base at J, leaving 9 bases unmatched. CDR1 and CDR2 from the germline V gene are LGHNA and YNFKEQ. CDR3 in amino acids: CASSPEVVAGGTDTQYF. The CDR3 nucleotides are TGTGCCAGCAGCCCCGAGGTAGTAGCGGGGGGCACAGATACGCAGTATTTT.

V usage is TRBV21-1 and J usage is TRBJ2-7; the table's D call, TRBD1, was not checked against the DNA. TRBV21-1 is noted as a pseudogene. This CDR3 spans 16 amino acids. Here the CDR3 DNA reads TGTGCCAGCATCCTATCGATGGGGGACAAAGTCTACGAGCAGTACTTC. Translation gives CASILSMGDKVYEQYF.

V is TRBV24-1 and J is TRBJ2-5; maybe TRBD1 (6 bases). The CDR3 is 15 residues long. CDR1 is KGHDR, CDR2 SFDVKD, per germline. With 3 bases removed from V and 5 bases from J, the gap between germline ends came to 15 bases. The CDR3, as DNA: TGTGCCACCAGTGATCCACAGGGTGGGGAGGAGACCCAGTACTTC. This sequence encodes CATSDPQGGEETQYF.

The table lists this clonotype with a few counts. This chain links TRBV12-3 or TRBV12-4 with TRBJ2-3, with D tentatively TRBD1 (6 bases). The CDR3 runs to 13 residues. V was trimmed by 6 bases and J by 4 bases, leaving 11 bases between them. The chain's CDR3 is CASRRRTADTQYF. CDR3 coding DNA: TGTGCCAGCAGACGACGGACAGCAGATACGCAGTATTTT.

The V call is TRBV27, the J call TRBJ1-6; D unclear. Germline V CDR1 and CDR2: MNHEY, SMNVEV (reference sequence). The V and J ends lost 3 bases and 3 bases respectively, with 9 bases between them. This CDR3 comprises 15 residues. Here the CDR3 DNA reads TGTGCCAGCAGTTTGGGAGGAATCTATAATTCACCCCTCCACTTT. This encodes CASSLGGIYNSPLHF.

This clonotype has just a few counts. This chain links TRBV29-1 with TRBJ2-1; D gene ambiguous. V was pared by 1 base and J by 12 bases, with 16 bases between. Germline V gives CDR1 SQVTM, CDR2 ANQGSEA. The CDR3 is made up of 13 amino acids. The CDR3 is CSVEAGLLFGQFF. The CDR3 coding sequence is TGCAGCGTTGAAGCTGGGTTGCTATTTGGGCAGTTCTTC.

The CDR3 is CASSLGDRGVDGYTF. Written as DNA, the CDR3 is TGTGCCAGCAGCTTAGGGGACAGGGGAGTTGATGGCTACACCTTC. The rearrangement uses TRBV11-2 and TRBJ1-2; 10 nucleotides align to TRBD1. The junction had 5 bases not matched to a gene; V was cut back by 1 base and J by 6 bases. Germline CDR1 reads SGHAT; CDR2 reads FQNNGV. This CDR3 has 15 residues.

This chain links TRBV4-3 with TRBJ2-1; possible D gene TRBD2, 7 bases. Germline V gene lookup returns CDR1 LGHNA and CDR2 YSLEER. The CDR3 totals 15 residues. With 2 bases removed from V and 5 bases from J, the gap between germline ends came to 13 bases. Here the CDR3 reads CASSQLGGRDNEQFF. Written as DNA, the CDR3 is TGCGCCAGCAGCCAACTAGGGGGGAGGGACAATGAGCAGTTCTTC.

There are a few counts of this clonotype. The genes are TRBV5-1 and TRBJ2-3, with no clear D. The CDR3 spans 14 residues. Looked up from germline, CDR1 is SGHRS and CDR2 is YFSETQ. Trimming removed 5 bases at V and 3 bases at J, with 13 bases between. The CDR3: CASRDGPTTDTQYF. The CDR3 nucleotides are TGCGCCAGCAGGGACGGCCCTACAACAGATACGCAGTATTTT.

This clonotype was seen a handful of times. This chain uses TRBV29-1 with TRBJ2-1; tentatively, D is TRBD1 or TRBD2 (5 bases each). The CDR3 sequence is 15 residues long. Trimming cost V 4 bases and J 3 bases, with 16 bases left between them. Germline V lookup: CDR1 SQVTM, CDR2 ANQGSEA. This CDR3 is CSVVKEGRGYNEQFF. CDR3 coding DNA: TGCAGCGTTGTTAAAGAGGGGCGAGGCTACAATGAGCAGTTCTTC.

The chain recombines TRBV12-3 or TRBV12-4 with TRBJ1-5; 8 positions match TRBD1. This CDR3 is built from 15 residues. J gave up 3 bases and V 4 bases, and 5 bases lay outside the gene matches. This CDR3 is CASSSRGLNNQPQHF. The CDR3, as DNA: TGTGCCAGCAGTTCCAGGGGGCTTAACAATCAGCCCCAGCATTTT.

This clonotype was found many times. This chain uses TRBV20-1 with TRBJ1-1; possible D gene TRBD1, 5 bases. Per the germline V gene, CDR1 is DFQATT and CDR2 is SNEGSKA (reference sequence). The CDR3 length is 14 residues. V lost 3 bases, J lost 6 bases, and 17 bases lay in between. CDR3 bases: TGCAGTGCTAGTCAGACAGCCTCACCGGCTGAAGCTTTCTTT. This codes for CSASQTASPAEAFF.

Worth noting for this clonotype: The junction departs from germline at one end; a sequencing error may be responsible. CDR3 region: CASSLETERFF. The CDR3 region has the DNA TGCGCCAGCAGCTTGGAGACGGAGCGGTTCTTC. The gene calls are TRBV5-1 and TRBJ2-1; the D is unclear. Germline CDR1 SGHRS, CDR2 YFSETQ. This CDR3 region has 11 residues.

The chain links TRBV7-9 to TRBJ2-1; 9 bases are a match to TRBD1. Trimming cost V 4 bases and J 8 bases; bases outside gene matches: 6. The CDR3 is made up of 14 amino acids. Germline assignment: CDR1 SEHNR and CDR2 FQNEAQ (reference sequence). In nucleotides, the CDR3 is TGTGCCAGCAGCTCAGATACAGGGGGCGATGAGCAGTTCTTC. Its translation: CASSSDTGGDEQFF.

The genes are TRBV4-1 and TRBJ1-4; D gene ambiguous. CDR3 length equals 18 residues. V was clipped by 0 bases and J by 0 bases, with 14 bases between them. CDR1 and CDR2 (germline): MGHRA, YSYEKL. This CDR3 is CASSQDPPGGPTNEKLFF. The CDR3 DNA reads TGCGCCAGCAGCCAAGACCCCCCGGGCGGCCCAACTAATGAAAAACTGTTTTTT.

This clonotype was seen once. The genes are TRBV7-2 and TRBJ2-5; 8 positions agree with TRBD2. Germline values: CDR1 SGHTA, CDR2 FQGNSA. CDR3 length: 16 residues. With V trimmed by 5 bases and J by 2 bases, 10 bases remained unmatched. CDR3 region: CASSRGTLAAQETQYF. The CDR3 DNA sequence: TGTGCCAGCAGCCGTGGAACACTAGCGGCACAAGAGACCCAGTACTTC.